Shown below are 24 T cell receptor beta chains from a single sample sequenced in a study of blood T cell repertoires in COVID-19. TCRdb's copy holds only in-frame clones and misses some; the assay was immunoSEQ multiplex PCR. Of about 75,000 clones in the sample, 70% to 85% were seen once. Sequenced sample: peripheral blood. These receptors all stem from a woman aged 50 to 60 with acute or convalescent COVID-19.

The chain has TRBV5-5 and TRBJ2-6; D might be TRBD2 (6 bases). Germline CDR1 and CDR2: SGHKS and YYEKEE (reference sequence). CDR3 length: 19 residues. V gave up 2 bases and J gave up 4 bases, with 22 bases separating them. The CDR3 DNA is TGTGCCAGCAGCTTTTCGAGCTCACTAGCCAGTTGGGGGGCCAACGTCCTGACTTTC. It specifies CASSFSSSLASWGANVLTF.

The rearrangement uses TRBV6-2 or TRBV6-3 and TRBJ1-1; D is uncertain. The CDR3 spans 14 residues. Trimming removed 3 bases from V and 1 base from J, with 9 bases in between. Germline V gene data show CDR1 as MNHEY and CDR2 as SVGEGT. The CDR3 here is CASSYYVRNTEAFF. The CDR3 region has the DNA TGTGCCAGCAGTTATTACGTGAGGAACACTGAAGCTTTCTTT.

V gene TRBV6-4 combines with J gene TRBJ1-6; D might be TRBD1 (6 bases). The CDR3 spans 13 residues. Germline V CDR1 and CDR2: MRHNA, SNTAGT. The V end was cut by 8 bases, the J end by 7 bases, with 12 bases between. The CDR3 sequence is CASSGDTNSPLHF. CDR3 sequence (DNA): TGTGCCAGCTCTGGGGACACCAATTCACCCCTCCACTTT.

The chain employs TRBV7-8 and TRBJ2-7, with D possibly being TRBD2 (5 bases). This CDR3 has 16 residues. Trimming removed 5 bases at V and 0 bases at J, with 17 bases between. Looked up from germline, CDR1 is SGHVS and CDR2 is FQNEAQ. The CDR3: CASSEGWLPASYEQYF. CDR3 DNA: TGTGCCAGCAGCGAGGGATGGCTCCCTGCCTCCTACGAGCAGTACTTC.

CDR3 sequence reads: CASSFGGQGNSPLHF. DNA of the CDR3: TGTGCCAGCAGTTTTGGGGGACAGGGAAATTCACCCCTCCACTTT. This chain links TRBV28 with TRBJ1-6; TRBD1 matches at 9 bases. V was clipped by 3 bases and J by 7 bases; unmatched bases: 4. This CDR3 comprises 15 residues. The germline V gene has CDR1 MDHEN and CDR2 SYDVKM.

The chain uses TRBV19 and TRBJ1-1; 10 nucleotides match TRBD1. The CDR3 loop spans 15 amino acids. Trimming at V came to 3 bases and at J to 0 bases, leaving 1 base not matched to a gene. The germline V gene has CDR1 LNHDA and CDR2 SQIVND (reference sequence). The CDR3 protein is CASSMGQGMNTEAFF. The CDR3 bases are TGTGCCAGTAGTATGGGACAGGGGATGAACACTGAAGCTTTCTTT.

Of note for this clone: This same CDR3 is encoded by further DNA sequences in the sample. J is TRBJ1-2 and V is TRBV27, with a possible D match to TRBD1 (5 bases). Germline V gives CDR1 MNHEY, CDR2 SMNVEV (reference sequence). With 6 bases removed from V and 5 bases from J, the gap between germline ends came to 16 bases. The CDR3 sequence is 14 residues long. The CDR3 loop reads CASSLTWGDYGYTF. The CDR3 nucleotides are TGTGCCAGCAGCCTGACCTGGGGCGATTATGGCTACACCTTC.

The CDR3 here is CASSIDQNTEAFF. The CDR3, as DNA: TGTGCCAGTAGTATAGATCAGAACACTGAAGCTTTCTTT. The chain couples TRBV19 to TRBJ1-1; D is ambiguous. This CDR3 comprises 13 residues. From germline, CDR1 is LNHDA and CDR2 SQIVND (reference sequence). Trimming stripped 0 bases from V and 1 base from J, with 3 bases between.

This clone appeared a single time. This chain joins TRBV27 and TRBJ2-1; 12 bases are a match to TRBD2. Germline V gene sequence: CDR1 MNHEY, CDR2 SMNVEV (reference sequence). V trimming: 6 bases; J trimming: 9 bases; junction bases outside the gene matches: 9. CDR3 size: 15 residues. CDR3: CASRTLAGGSGEQFF. In DNA, the CDR3 is TGTGCCAGCAGAACACTAGCGGGGGGTTCGGGTGAGCAGTTCTTC.

The chain is built from TRBV7-9 and TRBJ1-2; D gene ambiguous. Looked up from germline, CDR1 is SEHNR and CDR2 is FQNEAQ (reference sequence). The V gene lost 2 bases and the J gene lost 2 bases, with 9 bases spanning the gap. The CDR3 sequence is 14 residues long. The CDR3 nucleotides read TGTGCCAGCAGCTTATCATCGGGAAACTATGGCTACACCTTC. Its protein product is CASSLSSGNYGYTF.

The V gene is TRBV28, the J gene TRBJ1-1; perhaps TRBD1 as D (5 bases). V was pared by 2 bases and J by 1 base, with 11 bases between. CDR1 is MDHEN, CDR2 SYDVKM, per germline. The length of the CDR3 is 15 residues. The CDR3 reads CASSLIRGGNTEAFF. The DNA for the CDR3 is TGTGCCAGCAGTTTAATCCGGGGGGGGAACACTGAAGCTTTCTTT.

The rearrangement joins TRBV6-5 to TRBJ1-2; no clear D. This CDR3 comprises 13 residues. V dropped 0 bases and J dropped 8 bases, with 10 bases sitting between them. In germline, CDR1 is MNHEY, CDR2 SVGAGI. The CDR3 is CASSYSGRPGYTF. In DNA form, the CDR3 reads TGTGCCAGCAGTTACTCGGGCCGCCCAGGCTACACCTTC.

The V and J genes are TRBV18 and TRBJ1-6; 7 bases line up with TRBD1. The CDR3 loop spans 16 amino acids. V was clipped by 3 bases and J by 10 bases; unmatched bases: 12. CDR1 KGHSH and CDR2 LQKENI come from the germline V gene. CDR3 sequence (DNA): TGTGCCAGCTCACCGTCAAACCGGGACAGCAGATCACCCCTCCACTTT. Its translation is CASSPSNRDSRSPLHF.

This chain connects TRBV5-5 to TRBJ1-1; no firm D call. The CDR3 extends over 15 amino acids. The V end lost 4 bases, the J end lost 4 bases, and 17 bases lay between the germline ends. Germline V gene data show CDR1 as SGHKS and CDR2 as YYEKEE (reference sequence). The CDR3 is CASSRSAAVGTEAFF. The CDR3 nucleotides are TGTGCCAGCAGCCGATCTGCGGCGGTTGGCACTGAAGCTTTCTTT.

The chain couples TRBV18 to TRBJ2-5, with D perhaps matching TRBD2 (6 bases). Germline V gene sequence: CDR1 KGHSH, CDR2 LQKENI. This CDR3 is built from 13 residues. V gave up 2 bases and J gave up 5 bases, with 9 bases separating them. CDR3 sequence reads: CASSPGLTETQYF. The DNA for the CDR3 is TGTGCCAGCTCACCAGGACTAACCGAGACCCAGTACTTC.

The CDR3 DNA follows: TGTGCCAGCAGCCTGACGGTTGGGCCTATAGAGACCCAGTACTTC. Its protein is CASSLTVGPIETQYF. The rearrangement uses TRBV5-6 and TRBJ2-5; no definite D call. Germline V gene lookup returns CDR1 SGHDT and CDR2 YYEEEE. The germline V and J ends were trimmed by 4 bases and 4 bases, with 17 bases remaining between them. The CDR3 spans 15 residues.

Only a few counts were recorded for this clone. The sample holds other DNA sequences that translate to the same CDR3. The chain has TRBV5-4 and TRBJ1-1; D not certain. CDR1 SGHNT and CDR2 YYREEE come from the germline V gene (reference sequence). The CDR3 runs to 14 residues. Between the trimmed V and J ends, which lost 0 bases and 5 bases, there was a span of 11 bases. Here the CDR3 DNA reads TGTGCCAGCAGCTTGGGGGGAGGGAGAACTGAAGCTTTCTTT. It specifies CASSLGGGRTEAFF.

The chain uses TRBV19 and TRBJ2-1, with D perhaps TRBD2 (5 bases). The CDR3 contains 13 residues. With 2 bases removed from V and 12 bases from J, the gap between germline ends came to 14 bases. Germline assignment: CDR1 LNHDA and CDR2 SQIVND (reference sequence). The CDR3 loop is CASSISPLAGQFF. The CDR3 region has the DNA TGTGCCAGTAGTATATCCCCCCTAGCTGGGCAGTTCTTC.

This chain connects TRBV2 to TRBJ1-2; perhaps TRBD1 as D (5 bases). V lost 10 bases and J 2 bases, leaving 20 bases between the germline ends. CDR1 and CDR2 from the germline V gene are SNHLY and FYNNEI. The CDR3 totals 15 residues. The CDR3 region has the DNA TGTGCCACCGCCATGGGACTTGGGGGAAACTATGGCTACACCTTC. Encoded protein: CATAMGLGGNYGYTF.

This chain's CDR3 is CASSQQGTGELFF. The CDR3 DNA reads TGTGCCAGCAGCCAACAGGGCACCGGGGAGCTGTTTTTT. The chain uses TRBV9 and TRBJ2-2, with D maybe TRBD1 (6 bases). Per the germline V gene, CDR1 is SGDLS and CDR2 is YYNGEE. V was cut by 4 bases and J by 4 bases, with 8 bases left in between. This CDR3 has 13 amino acids.

The genes are TRBV12-3 or TRBV12-4 and TRBJ2-5; D is unclear. V lost 2 bases, J lost 10 bases, and 11 bases lay in between. The CDR3 loop spans 12 amino acids. The CDR3, as DNA: TGTGCCAGCAGTTTACCCCGAGGAGACCAGTACTTC. Its translation is CASSLPRGDQYF.

The V and J genes are TRBV5-6 and TRBJ2-1; 12 positions match TRBD2. This CDR3 spans 18 amino acids. V trimming: 0 bases; J trimming: 1 base; junction bases outside the gene matches: 5. Germline CDR1 reads SGHDT; CDR2 reads YYEEEE. CDR3 coding DNA: TGTGCCAGCAGCTTGGGACTAGCGGGAGTTGTGTCCTACAATGAGCAGTTCTTC. This sequence encodes CASSLGLAGVVSYNEQFF.

The chain couples TRBV7-2 to TRBJ2-7; 7 bases align to TRBD1. This CDR3 comprises 13 residues. V lost 1 base and J lost 6; bases outside the gene matches: 3. Germline V gives CDR1 SGHTA, CDR2 FQGNSA. The CDR3 loop is CASSLETGPEQYF. As DNA, the CDR3 is TGTGCCAGCAGCTTAGAGACAGGGCCCGAGCAGTACTTC. Together with reference TRBV7-2 and TRBJ2-7, the CDR3 gives the full variable domain: GAGVSQSPSNKVTEKGKDVELRCDPISGHTALYWYRQSLGQGLEFLIYFQGNSAPDKSGLPSDRFSAERTGGSVSTLTIQRTQQEDSAVYLCASSLETGPEQYFGPGTRLTVT.

This chain joins TRBV3-1 (or the pseudogene TRBV3-2) and TRBJ2-1; 13 nucleotides agree with TRBD2. Germline CDR1 and CDR2: LGHDT and YNNKEL (reference sequence). The CDR3 spans 16 residues. V was clipped by 0 bases and J by 7 bases; unmatched bases: 3. Here the CDR3 reads CASSQERTSGSNEQFF. As DNA, the CDR3 is TGTGCCAGCAGCCAAGAACGGACTAGCGGGAGTAATGAGCAGTTCTTC.